These T cell receptor beta chains were read from a single sample in a study of cytomegalovirus exposure and HLA in healthy donors. TCRdb keeps only in-frame clones here, not all; method: immunoSEQ multiplex PCR. Of more than 200,000 clones detected, roughly four fifths appear once; the ten largest clones hold approximately 1.5%. Material for sequencing was PBMCs. The receptor set was obtained from a girl aged 5 to 17 in good health and CMV-seronegative. CDR3s include the opening cysteine and the closing phenylalanine or tryptophan. A D gene is named only where the DNA matches it firmly. Rows may omit the clone size; those that give it use once, few, many or a size class.

d_gene	abundance	v_gene	len	j_gene	CDR3nt	CDR3aa
-	-	TRBV28	14	TRBJ2-3	TGTGCCAGCAGTTTTAACGGGGTCACAGATACGCAGTATTTT	CASSFNGVTDTQYF
TRBD1	few	TRBV6-1	14	TRBJ2-7	TGTGCCAGCAGCCGGGACAGGGGATGGTACGAGCAGTACTTC	CASSRDRGWYEQYF
-	few	TRBV12-5	15	TRBJ1-5	TGTGCTAGTGGCCTACTCAAGCCGTCATCGGAGCCCCAGCATTTT	CASGLLKPSSEPQHF
TRBD2	-	TRBV5-6	17	TRBJ2-2	TGTGCCAGCAGCTGGGTACTAGCGGGGGCTGGTACCGGGGAGCTGTTTTTT	CASSWVLAGAGTGELFF
-	-	TRBV28	15	TRBJ1-6	TGTGCCAGCAGTTCGGGTAAGGCAGGGTTGTCACCCCTCCACTTT	CASSSGKAGLSPLHF
TRBD1	-	TRBV19	17	TRBJ1-4	TGTGCCAGTAGCCCTTATGGCGGGACAGGGGTAAACGAAAAACTGTTTTTT	CASSPYGGTGVNEKLFF
-	few	TRBV7-8	14	TRBJ2-2	TGTGCCAGCAGCCCCTGGACAGATACCGGGGAGCTGTTTTTT	CASSPWTDTGELFF
TRBD1	-	TRBV2	14	TRBJ1-1	TGTGCCAGCAGTACAGGGGGCGGGTTTACTGAAGCTTTCTTT	CASSTGGGFTEAFF
-	-	TRBV11-1	13	TRBJ1-4	TGTGCCAGCACTTCAGGAGGATATGAAAAACTGTTTTTT	CASTSGGYEKLFF
-	-	TRBV7-9	14	TRBJ1-2	TGTGCCAGCAGCTTACCGGGACACATAGATGGCTACACCTTC	CASSLPGHIDGYTF
-	-	TRBV2	13	TRBJ1-1	TGTGCCAGCAAGGACGAGGGCGAAAATCAAGCTTTCTTT	CASKDEGENQAFF
TRBD1	-	TRBV19	14	TRBJ1-1	TGTGCCAGTAGGGGACAGGGAGGTCCCACTGAAGCTTTCTTT	CASRGQGGPTEAFF
TRBD1	-	TRBV27	14	TRBJ2-2	TGTGCCAGCAGTTCAAGGGGGCGCGCCGGGGAGCTGTTTTTT	CASSSRGRAGELFF
-	-	TRBV4-3	14	TRBJ1-1	TGCGCCAGCAGCCCCATTGGCTTGAACACTGAAGCTTTCTTT	CASSPIGLNTEAFF
TRBD1	-	TRBV28	13	TRBJ1-2	TGTGCCAGCAATGGGGACAGGTTCTATGGCTACACCTTC	CASNGDRFYGYTF
-	-	TRBV30	13	TRBJ2-7	TGTGCCTGGAGTGTACGTCAGGGCTACGAGCAGTACTTC	CAWSVRQGYEQYF
TRBD1	-	TRBV23-1	15	TRBJ2-5	TGCGCCAGCAGTCTAAGGGGGACAGGGCCAGAGACCCAGTACTTC	CASSLRGTGPETQYF
TRBD2	-	TRBV7-3	15	TRBJ2-1	TGTGCCAGCAGCTCGACTAGCGGGAGTATCAATGAGCAGTTCTTC	CASSSTSGSINEQFF
TRBD1	few	TRBV30	14	TRBJ1-4	TGTGCCTGGAGCGCCGGGACAGAGACTGAAAAACTGTTTTTT	CAWSAGTETEKLFF
TRBD1	-	TRBV27	13	TRBJ2-4	TGTGCCAGCAGTTTAACAGGGGGAAACATTCAGTACTTC	CASSLTGGNIQYF
TRBD2	-	TRBV4-1	19	TRBJ2-7	TGCGCCAGCAGCCAACGGGTACCCCCACTGAGCGGGGGGTCGTACGAGCAGTACTTC	CASSQRVPPLSGGSYEQYF
TRBD1	-	TRBV25-1	16	TRBJ1-6	TGTGCCAGCAGTACCACCGGGACAGGGTCCATGTCACCCCTCCACTTT	CASSTTGTGSMSPLHF
TRBD1	-	TRBV7-2	17	TRBJ2-5	TGTGCCAGCAGCCTCCATCCGACAGGGGGGGGCCAAGAGACCCAGTACTTC	CASSLHPTGGGQETQYF
-	-	TRBV19	18	TRBJ1-6	TGTGCCAGTAGTCTTGGTGGTGAATGGAAAGGTCTGGGCTCACCCCTCCACTTT	CASSLGGEWKGLGSPLHF
TRBD2	-	TRBV27	17	TRBJ2-3	TGTGCCAGCAGTTTATATAGGACTAGCGGAGTCACAGATACGCAGTATTTT	CASSLYRTSGVTDTQYF
-	-	TRBV11-1	13	TRBJ2-5	TGTGCCAGCAGCTTAGCGGGGCGAGAGACCCAGTACTTC	CASSLAGRETQYF
-	-	TRBV5-6	12	TRBJ1-5	TGTGCCAGCAGCTTTTCAGATCAGCCCCAGCATTTT	CASSFSDQPQHF
-	-	TRBV19	15	TRBJ1-1	TGTGCCAGTACCCGAAGGGGCCAGATGAACACTGAAGCTTTCTTT	CASTRRGQMNTEAFF
TRBD2	once	TRBV30	14	TRBJ2-5	TGTGCCTGGGGACCCGCGGGGGGCGGGGAGACCCAGTACTTC	CAWGPAGGGETQYF
TRBD1	-	TRBV6-4	18	TRBJ2-6	TGTGCCAGCAGTGCCCTAGGACAGGGGGCCTCTGGGGCCAACGTCCTGACTTTC	CASSALGQGASGANVLTF
TRBD1	-	TRBV7-9	16	TRBJ1-1	TGTGCCAGCAGCCCCCGGACAGGGGGTTGGAACACTGAAGCTTTCTTT	CASSPRTGGWNTEAFF
TRBD1	-	TRBV7-2	17	TRBJ2-1	TGTGCCAGCAGCCGGACGAGGACCGGGACAGTATACAATGAGCAGTTCTTC	CASSRTRTGTVYNEQFF
-	-	TRBV15	14	TRBJ1-2	TGTGCCACCAGCAGAGATACCAGGGACTATGGCTACACCTTC	CATSRDTRDYGYTF
-	-	TRBV7-2	13	TRBJ1-1	TGTGCCAGCAGCTTCTCCGTGAACACTGAAGCTTTCTTT	CASSFSVNTEAFF
TRBD1	-	TRBV6-1	14	TRBJ1-2	TGTGCCAGCAGTGAAGGATGGACAGGGGGAGGCTACACCTTC	CASSEGWTGGGYTF
TRBD1	-	TRBV11-2	16	TRBJ1-1	TGTGCCAGCAGCGGAGACAGGGAGAAAGGAAGTTATAAAGCTTTCTTT	CASSGDREKGSYKAFF
TRBD2	-	TRBV28	17	TRBJ2-1	TGTGCCAGCAGACCCCTAGCGGGGGGGTTCTCCTACAATGAGCAGTTCTTC	CASRPLAGGFSYNEQFF
TRBD1	-	TRBV2	16	TRBJ2-6	TGTGCCAGTAGACAGGGGGCAAACTCTGGGGCCAACGTCCTGACTTTC	CASRQGANSGANVLTF
TRBD2	-	TRBV2	14	TRBJ2-2	TGTGCCAGCACCTGGACTAGCGGGAGTGGGGAGCTGTTTTTT	CASTWTSGSGELFF
TRBD1	-	TRBV11-2	13	TRBJ1-2	TGTGCCAGCAGCCCCGGACAGGGGTATGGCTACACCTTC	CASSPGQGYGYTF
TRBD1	-	TRBV6-5	14	TRBJ1-2	TGTGCCAGCAGCCAGTCACAGGGGGCGGGCGGCTACACCTTC	CASSQSQGAGGYTF
TRBD2	-	TRBV5-4	14	TRBJ2-3	TGTGCCAGCAGCGTCCGACTAGCCACAGATACGCAGTATTTT	CASSVRLATDTQYF
-	-	TRBV9	14	TRBJ1-1	TGTGCCAGCAGCGTAGGACACAGGGTCACTGAAGCTTTCTTT	CASSVGHRVTEAFF
-	-	TRBV7-9	12	TRBJ1-1	TGTGCCAGCAGCTTAGTGGGAGCTGAAGCTTTCTTT	CASSLVGAEAFF
TRBD1	-	TRBV30	15	TRBJ1-1	TGTGCCTGGAGTGTTGGAGACAGGGGATCCACTGAAGCTTTCTTT	CAWSVGDRGSTEAFF
-	once	TRBV2	15	TRBJ1-4	TGTGCCAGCAGCGCCGATGCACTGACTAATGAAAAACTGTTTTTT	CASSADALTNEKLFF
TRBD1	-	TRBV5-1	15	TRBJ2-7	TGCGCCAGCAGCTCGAAGGACAGGGGAACCTACGAGCAGTACTTC	CASSSKDRGTYEQYF
-	-	TRBV7-9	17	TRBJ1-5	TGTTCCAGCAGCTTCGGTCTGGGGGCGGCTGGCAATCAGCCCCAGCATTTT	CSSSFGLGAAGNQPQHF
-	-	TRBV7-9	17	TRBJ2-1	TGTGCCAGCAGCTTACCGGTGACAGTCAGCTCCTACAATGAGCAGTTCTTC	CASSLPVTVSSYNEQFF
-	-	TRBV5-1	16	TRBJ2-3	TGCGCCAGCAGCTTGGGCGCAGCGGATGTCACAGATACGCAGTATTTT	CASSLGAADVTDTQYF
-	-	TRBV4-1	15	TRBJ1-3	TGCGCCAGCAGCCAAGTCTATCGGGAGGGAGACACCATATATTTT	CASSQVYREGDTIYF